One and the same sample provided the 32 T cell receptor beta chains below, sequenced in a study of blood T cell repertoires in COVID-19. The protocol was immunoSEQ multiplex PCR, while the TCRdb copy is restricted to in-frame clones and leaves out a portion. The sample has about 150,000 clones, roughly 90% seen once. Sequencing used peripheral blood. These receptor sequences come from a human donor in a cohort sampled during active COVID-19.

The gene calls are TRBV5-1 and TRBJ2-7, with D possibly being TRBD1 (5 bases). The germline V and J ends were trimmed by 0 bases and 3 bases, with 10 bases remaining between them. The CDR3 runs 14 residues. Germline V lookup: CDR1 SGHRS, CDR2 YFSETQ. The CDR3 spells CASSLEGSNYEQYF. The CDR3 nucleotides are TGCGCCAGCAGCTTGGAGGGGTCCAACTACGAGCAGTACTTC.

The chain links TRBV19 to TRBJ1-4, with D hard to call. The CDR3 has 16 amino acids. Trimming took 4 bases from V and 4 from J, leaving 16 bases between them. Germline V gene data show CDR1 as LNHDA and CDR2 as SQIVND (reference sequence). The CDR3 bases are TGTGCCAGTAGTAGTCCCCCGAGGGAGATTAATGAAAAACTGTTTTTT. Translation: CASSSPPREINEKLFF.

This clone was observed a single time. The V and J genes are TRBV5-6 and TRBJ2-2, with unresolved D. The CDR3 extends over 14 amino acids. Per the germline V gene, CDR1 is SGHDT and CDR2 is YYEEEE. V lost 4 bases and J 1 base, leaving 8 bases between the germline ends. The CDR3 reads CASSPLWNTGELFF. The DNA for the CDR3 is TGTGCCAGCAGCCCACTTTGGAACACCGGGGAGCTGTTTTTT.

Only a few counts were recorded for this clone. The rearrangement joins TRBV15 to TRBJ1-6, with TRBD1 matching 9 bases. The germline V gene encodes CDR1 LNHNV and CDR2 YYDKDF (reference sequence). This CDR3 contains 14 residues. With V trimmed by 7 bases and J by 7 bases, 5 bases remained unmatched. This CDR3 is CATTRDRDNSPLHF. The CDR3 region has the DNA TGTGCCACCACAAGGGACAGGGACAATTCACCCCTCCACTTT.

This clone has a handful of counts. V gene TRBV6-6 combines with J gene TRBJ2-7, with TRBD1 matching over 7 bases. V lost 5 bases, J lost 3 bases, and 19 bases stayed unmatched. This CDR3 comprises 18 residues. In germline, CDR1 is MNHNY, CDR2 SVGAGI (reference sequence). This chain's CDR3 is CASSHSRDSQAWGYEQYF. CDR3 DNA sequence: TGTGCCAGCAGTCACAGTCGGGACAGCCAAGCTTGGGGCTACGAGCAGTACTTC.

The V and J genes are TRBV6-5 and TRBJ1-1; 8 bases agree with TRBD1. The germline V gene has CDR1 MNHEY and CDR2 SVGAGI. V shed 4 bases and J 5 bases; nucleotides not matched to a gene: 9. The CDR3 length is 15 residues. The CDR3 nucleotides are TGTGCCAGCAGTTTTGCTACAGGGGGGAAAACTGAAGCTTTCTTT. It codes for CASSFATGGKTEAFF.

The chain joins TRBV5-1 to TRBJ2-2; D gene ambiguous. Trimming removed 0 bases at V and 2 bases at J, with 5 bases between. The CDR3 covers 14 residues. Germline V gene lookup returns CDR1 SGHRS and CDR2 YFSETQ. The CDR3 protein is CASSLAGNTGELFF. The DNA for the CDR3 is TGCGCCAGCAGCTTGGCGGGTAACACCGGGGAGCTGTTTTTT. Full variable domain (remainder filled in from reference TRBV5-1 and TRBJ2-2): KAGVTQTPRYLIKTRGQQVTLSCSPISGHRSVSWYQQTPGQGLQFLFEYFSETQRNKGNFPGRFSGRQFSNSRSEMNVSTLELGDSALYLCASSLAGNTGELFFGEGSRLTVL.

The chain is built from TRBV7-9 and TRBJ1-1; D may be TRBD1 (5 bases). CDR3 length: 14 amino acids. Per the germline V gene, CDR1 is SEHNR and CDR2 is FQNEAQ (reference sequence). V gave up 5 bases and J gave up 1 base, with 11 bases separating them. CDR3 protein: CASSVFGGNTEAFF. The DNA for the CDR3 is TGTGCCAGCAGCGTATTCGGGGGGAACACTGAAGCTTTCTTT. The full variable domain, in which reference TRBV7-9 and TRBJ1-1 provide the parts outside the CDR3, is DTGVSQNPRHKITKRGQNVTFRCDPISEHNRLYWYRQTLGQGPEFLTYFQNEAQLEKSRLLSDRFSAERPKGSFSTLEIQRTEQGDSAMYLCASSVFGGNTEAFFGQGTRLTVV.

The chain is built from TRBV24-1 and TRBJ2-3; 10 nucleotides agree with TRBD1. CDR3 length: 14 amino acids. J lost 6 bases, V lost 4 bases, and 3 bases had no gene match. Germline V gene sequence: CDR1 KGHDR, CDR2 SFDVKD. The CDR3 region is CATSDPGQGDTQYF. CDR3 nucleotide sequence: TGTGCCACCAGTGACCCGGGACAGGGGGATACGCAGTATTTT.

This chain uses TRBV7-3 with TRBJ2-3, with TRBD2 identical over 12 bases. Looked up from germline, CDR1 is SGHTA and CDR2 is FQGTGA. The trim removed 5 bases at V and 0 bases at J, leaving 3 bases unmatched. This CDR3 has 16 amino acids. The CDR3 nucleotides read TGTGCCAGCAGCCGACTAGCGGGAGATAGCACAGATACGCAGTATTTT. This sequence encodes CASSRLAGDSTDTQYF.

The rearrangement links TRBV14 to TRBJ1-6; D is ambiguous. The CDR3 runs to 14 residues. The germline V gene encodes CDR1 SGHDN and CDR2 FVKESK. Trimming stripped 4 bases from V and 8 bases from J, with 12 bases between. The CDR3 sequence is CASSLRGFDSPLHF. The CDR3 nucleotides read TGTGCCAGCAGCCTGAGAGGCTTTGATTCACCCCTCCACTTT.

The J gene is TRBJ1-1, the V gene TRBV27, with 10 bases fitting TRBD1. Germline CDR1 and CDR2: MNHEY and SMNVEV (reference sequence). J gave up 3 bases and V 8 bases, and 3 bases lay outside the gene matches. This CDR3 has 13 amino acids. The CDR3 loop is CASPGQGYTEAFF. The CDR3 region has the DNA TGTGCCAGCCCGGGACAGGGGTACACTGAAGCTTTCTTT.

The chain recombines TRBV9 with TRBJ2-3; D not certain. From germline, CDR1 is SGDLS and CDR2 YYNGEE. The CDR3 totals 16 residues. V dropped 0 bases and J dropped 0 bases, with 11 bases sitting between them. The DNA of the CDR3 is TGTGCCAGCAGCGTAGATAGTTTAGCTAGCACAGATACGCAGTATTTT. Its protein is CASSVDSLASTDTQYF.

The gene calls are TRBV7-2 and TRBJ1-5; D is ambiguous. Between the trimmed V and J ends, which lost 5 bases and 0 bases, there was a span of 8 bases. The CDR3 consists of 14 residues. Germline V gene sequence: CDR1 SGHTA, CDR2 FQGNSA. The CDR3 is CASSVGFSNQPQHF. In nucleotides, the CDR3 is TGTGCCAGCAGCGTCGGGTTTAGCAATCAGCCCCAGCATTTT.

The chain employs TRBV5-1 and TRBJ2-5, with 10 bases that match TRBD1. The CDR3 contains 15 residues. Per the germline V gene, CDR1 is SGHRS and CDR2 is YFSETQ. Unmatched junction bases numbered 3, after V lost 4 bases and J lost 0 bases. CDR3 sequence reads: CASSPGQGNQETQYF. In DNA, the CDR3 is TGCGCCAGCAGCCCGGGACAGGGGAACCAAGAGACCCAGTACTTC.

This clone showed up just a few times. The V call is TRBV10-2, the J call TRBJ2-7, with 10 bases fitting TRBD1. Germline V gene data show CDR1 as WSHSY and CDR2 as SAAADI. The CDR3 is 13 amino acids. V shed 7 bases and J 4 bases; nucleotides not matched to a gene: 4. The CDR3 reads CASTRDRGYEQYF. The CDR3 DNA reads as TGCGCCAGCACTCGGGACAGGGGATACGAGCAGTACTTC.

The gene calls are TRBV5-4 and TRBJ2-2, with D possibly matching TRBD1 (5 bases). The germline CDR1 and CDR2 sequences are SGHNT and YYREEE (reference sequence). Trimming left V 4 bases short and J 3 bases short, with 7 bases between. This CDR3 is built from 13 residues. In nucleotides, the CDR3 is TGTGCCAGCAGCAGGGGCGACACCGGGGAGCTGTTTTTT. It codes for CASSRGDTGELFF.

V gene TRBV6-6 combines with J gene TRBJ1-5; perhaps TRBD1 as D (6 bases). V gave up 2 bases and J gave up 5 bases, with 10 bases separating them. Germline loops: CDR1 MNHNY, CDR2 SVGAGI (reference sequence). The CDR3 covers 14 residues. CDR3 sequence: CASSYEDSYQPQHF. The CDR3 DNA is TGTGCCAGCAGTTACGAGGACAGTTATCAGCCCCAGCATTTT.

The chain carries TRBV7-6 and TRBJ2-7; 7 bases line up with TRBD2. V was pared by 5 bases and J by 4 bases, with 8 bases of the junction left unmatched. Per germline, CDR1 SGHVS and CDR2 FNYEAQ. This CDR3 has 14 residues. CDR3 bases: TGTGCCAGCAGCGAAGGGGAGGGTTGGTACGAGCAGTACTTC. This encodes CASSEGEGWYEQYF. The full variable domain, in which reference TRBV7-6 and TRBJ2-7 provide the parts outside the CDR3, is GAGVSQSPRYKVTKRGQDVALRCDPISGHVSLYWYRQALGQGPEFLTYFNYEAQQDKSGLPNDRFSAERPEGSISTLTIQRTEQRDSAMYRCASSEGEGWYEQYFGPGTRLTVT.

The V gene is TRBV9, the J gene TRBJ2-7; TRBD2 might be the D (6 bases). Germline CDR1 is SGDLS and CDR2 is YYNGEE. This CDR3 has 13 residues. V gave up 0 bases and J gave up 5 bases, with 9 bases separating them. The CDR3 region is CASSVGGEDEQYF. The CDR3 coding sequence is TGTGCCAGCAGCGTAGGGGGGGAGGACGAGCAGTACTTC. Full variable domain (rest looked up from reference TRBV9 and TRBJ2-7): DSGVTQTPKHLITATGQRVTLRCSPRSGDLSVYWYQQSLDQGLQFLIQYYNGEERAKGNILERFSAQQFPDLHSELNLSSLELGDSALYFCASSVGGEDEQYFGPGTRLTVT.

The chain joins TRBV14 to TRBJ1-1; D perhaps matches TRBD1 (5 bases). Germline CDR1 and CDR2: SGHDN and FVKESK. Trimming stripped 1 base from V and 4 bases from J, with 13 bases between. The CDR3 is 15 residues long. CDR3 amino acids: CASSQAGGWGTEAFF. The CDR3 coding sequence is TGTGCCAGCAGCCAAGCGGGGGGATGGGGCACTGAAGCTTTCTTT.

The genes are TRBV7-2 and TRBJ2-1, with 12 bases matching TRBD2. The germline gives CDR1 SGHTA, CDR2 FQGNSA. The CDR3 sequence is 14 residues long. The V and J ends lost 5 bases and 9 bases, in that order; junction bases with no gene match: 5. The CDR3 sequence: CASSQTSGGREQFF. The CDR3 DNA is TGTGCCAGCAGCCAGACTAGCGGGGGCCGTGAGCAGTTCTTC.

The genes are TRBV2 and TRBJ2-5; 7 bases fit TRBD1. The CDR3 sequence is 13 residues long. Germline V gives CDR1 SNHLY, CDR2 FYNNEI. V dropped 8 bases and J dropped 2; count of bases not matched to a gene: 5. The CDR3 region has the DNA TGTGCCAGCGGACGGACAGGACAAGAGACCCAGTACTTC. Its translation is CASGRTGQETQYF.

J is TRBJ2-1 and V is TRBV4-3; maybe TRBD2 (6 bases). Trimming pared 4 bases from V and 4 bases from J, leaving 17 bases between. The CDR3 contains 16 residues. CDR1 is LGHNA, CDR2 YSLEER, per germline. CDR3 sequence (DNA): TGCGCCAGCAGCCGCGCGACTACGGGGGTTTACAATGAGCAGTTCTTC. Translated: CASSRATTGVYNEQFF.

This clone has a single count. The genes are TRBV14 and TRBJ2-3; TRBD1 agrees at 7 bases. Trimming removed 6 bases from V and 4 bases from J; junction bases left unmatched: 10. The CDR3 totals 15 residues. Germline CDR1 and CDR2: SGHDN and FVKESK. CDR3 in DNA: TGTGCCAGCAGTGACAGGGCCCTCTTCTCAGATACGCAGTATTTT. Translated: CASSDRALFSDTQYF.

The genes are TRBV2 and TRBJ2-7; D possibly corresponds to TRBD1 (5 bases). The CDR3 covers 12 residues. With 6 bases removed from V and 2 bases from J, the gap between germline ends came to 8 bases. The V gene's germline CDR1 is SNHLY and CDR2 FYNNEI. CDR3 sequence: CASSRVPYEQYF. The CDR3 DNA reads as TGTGCCAGCAGCAGGGTTCCCTACGAGCAGTACTTC. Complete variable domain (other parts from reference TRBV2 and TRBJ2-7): EPEVTQTPSHQVTQMGQEVILRCVPISNHLYFYWYRQILGQKVEFLVSFYNNEISEKSEIFDDQFSVERPDGSNFTLKIRSTKLEDSAMYFCASSRVPYEQYFGPGTRLTVT.

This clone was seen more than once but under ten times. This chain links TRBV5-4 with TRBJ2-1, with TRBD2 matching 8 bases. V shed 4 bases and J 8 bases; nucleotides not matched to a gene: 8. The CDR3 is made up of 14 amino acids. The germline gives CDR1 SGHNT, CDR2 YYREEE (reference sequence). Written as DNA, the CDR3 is TGTGCCAGCAGCAACGGGGGGGCCTGGGATGAGCAGTTCTTC. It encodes CASSNGGAWDEQFF.

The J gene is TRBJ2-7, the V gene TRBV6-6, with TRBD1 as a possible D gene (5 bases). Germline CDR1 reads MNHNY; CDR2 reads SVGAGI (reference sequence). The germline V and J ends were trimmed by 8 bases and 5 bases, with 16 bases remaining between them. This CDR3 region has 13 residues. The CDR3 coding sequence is TGTGCCAGCCAGAGTCAGGGTACCGACGAGCAGTACTTC. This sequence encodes CASQSQGTDEQYF.

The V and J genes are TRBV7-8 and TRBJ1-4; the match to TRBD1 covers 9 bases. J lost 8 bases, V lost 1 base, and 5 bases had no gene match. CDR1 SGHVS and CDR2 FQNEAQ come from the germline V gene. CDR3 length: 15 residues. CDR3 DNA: TGTGCCAGCAGCTTAGGGGGACAGGGTGGAGAAAAACTGTTTTTT. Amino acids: CASSLGGQGGEKLFF.

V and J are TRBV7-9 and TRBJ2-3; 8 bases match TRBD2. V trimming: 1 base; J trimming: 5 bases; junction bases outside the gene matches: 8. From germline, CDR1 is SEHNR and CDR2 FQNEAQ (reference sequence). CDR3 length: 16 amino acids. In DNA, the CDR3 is TGTGCCAGCAGCTTAGTTCTCAGCGGGGGAGGAGATACGCAGTATTTT. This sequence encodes CASSLVLSGGGDTQYF. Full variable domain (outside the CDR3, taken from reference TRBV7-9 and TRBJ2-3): DTGVSQNPRHKITKRGQNVTFRCDPISEHNRLYWYRQTLGQGPEFLTYFQNEAQLEKSRLLSDRFSAERPKGSFSTLEIQRTEQGDSAMYLCASSLVLSGGGDTQYFGPGTRLTVL.

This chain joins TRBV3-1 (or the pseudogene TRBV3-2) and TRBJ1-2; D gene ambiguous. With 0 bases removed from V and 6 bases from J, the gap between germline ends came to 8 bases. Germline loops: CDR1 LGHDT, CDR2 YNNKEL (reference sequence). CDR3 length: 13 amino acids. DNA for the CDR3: TGTGCCAGCAGCCAAGAAGGGAGAAATGGCTACACCTTC. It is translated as CASSQEGRNGYTF.

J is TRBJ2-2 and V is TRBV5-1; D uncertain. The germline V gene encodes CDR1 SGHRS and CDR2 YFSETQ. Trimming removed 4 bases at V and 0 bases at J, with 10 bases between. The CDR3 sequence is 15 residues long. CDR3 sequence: CASSPDTPNTGELFF. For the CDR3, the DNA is TGCGCCAGCAGCCCCGATACACCGAACACCGGGGAGCTGTTTTTT. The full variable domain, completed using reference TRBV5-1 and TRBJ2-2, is KAGVTQTPRYLIKTRGQQVTLSCSPISGHRSVSWYQQTPGQGLQFLFEYFSETQRNKGNFPGRFSGRQFSNSRSEMNVSTLELGDSALYLCASSPDTPNTGELFFGEGSRLTVL.